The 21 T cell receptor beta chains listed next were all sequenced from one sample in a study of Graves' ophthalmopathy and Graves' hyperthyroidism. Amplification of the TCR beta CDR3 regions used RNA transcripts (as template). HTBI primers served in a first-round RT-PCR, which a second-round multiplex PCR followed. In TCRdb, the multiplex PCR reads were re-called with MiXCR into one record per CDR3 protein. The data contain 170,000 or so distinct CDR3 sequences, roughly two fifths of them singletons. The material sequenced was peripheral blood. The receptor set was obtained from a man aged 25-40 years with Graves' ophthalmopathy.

CDR3 sequence (DNA): TGTGCCAGCAGTAACCCGGGACAGGGCCCAGAGACCCAGTACTTC. Its translation: CASSNPGQGPETQYF. The chain couples TRBV6-5 to TRBJ2-5; 9 nucleotides align to TRBD1. The CDR3 has 15 residues. V lost 5 bases and J lost 4; bases outside the gene matches: 8. Germline values: CDR1 MNHEY, CDR2 SVGAGI.

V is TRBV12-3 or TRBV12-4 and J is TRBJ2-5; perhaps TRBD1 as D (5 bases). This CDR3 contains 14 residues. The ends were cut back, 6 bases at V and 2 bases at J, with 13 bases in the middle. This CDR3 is CASRGPGIQETQYF. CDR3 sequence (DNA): TGTGCCAGCAGGGGGCCAGGAATACAAGAGACCCAGTACTTC.

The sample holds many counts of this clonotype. The chain's CDR3 is CASNLRGGVKGGETQYF. The CDR3, as DNA: TGTGCCAGCAACCTCAGAGGGGGGGTCAAAGGGGGAGAGACCCAGTACTTC. The chain joins TRBV11-2 to TRBJ2-5, with a possible D match to TRBD2 (7 bases). The germline V and J ends were trimmed by 7 bases and 4 bases, with 25 bases remaining between them. The germline V gene has CDR1 SGHAT and CDR2 FQNNGV. This CDR3 spans 17 amino acids.

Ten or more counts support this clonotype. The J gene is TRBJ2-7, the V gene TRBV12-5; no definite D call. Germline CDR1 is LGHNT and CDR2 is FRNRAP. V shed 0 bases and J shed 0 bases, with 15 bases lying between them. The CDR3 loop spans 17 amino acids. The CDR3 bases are TGTGCTAGTGGTTTGGTACAGACTTCTGGATTCTCCTACGAGCAGTACTTC. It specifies CASGLVQTSGFSYEQYF.

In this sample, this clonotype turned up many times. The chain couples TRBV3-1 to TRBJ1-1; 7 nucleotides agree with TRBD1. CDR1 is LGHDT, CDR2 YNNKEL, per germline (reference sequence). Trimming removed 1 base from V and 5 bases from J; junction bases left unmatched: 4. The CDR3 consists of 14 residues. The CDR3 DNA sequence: TGTGCCAGCAGCCAAGGACAGGGACGGACTGAAGCTTTCTTT. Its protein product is CASSQGQGRTEAFF.

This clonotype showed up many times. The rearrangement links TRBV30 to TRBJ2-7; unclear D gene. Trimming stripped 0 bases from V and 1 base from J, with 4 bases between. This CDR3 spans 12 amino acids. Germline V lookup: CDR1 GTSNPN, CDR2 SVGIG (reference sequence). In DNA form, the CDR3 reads TGTGCCTGGAGTGTAGGGTCCTACGAGCAGTACTTC. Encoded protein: CAWSVGSYEQYF.

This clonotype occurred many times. CDR3 DNA sequence: TGTGCCAGCAGTTTGACAGGTGGTCAGCCCCAGCATTTT. Its translation: CASSLTGGQPQHF. This chain uses TRBV12-3 or TRBV12-4 with TRBJ1-5, with D perhaps TRBD1 (6 bases). The CDR3 runs 13 residues. V was clipped by 3 bases and J by 6 bases, with 9 bases between them.

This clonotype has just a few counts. The CDR3 here is CSARDPGKVTEAFF. The CDR3 nucleotides are TGCAGTGCTAGAGATCCGGGGAAAGTCACTGAAGCTTTCTTT. The V gene is TRBV20-1, the J gene TRBJ1-1; no clear D gene. V lost 0 bases and J 4 bases, leaving 12 bases between the germline ends. The CDR3 is made up of 14 amino acids. In germline, CDR1 is DFQATT, CDR2 SNEGSKA (reference sequence).

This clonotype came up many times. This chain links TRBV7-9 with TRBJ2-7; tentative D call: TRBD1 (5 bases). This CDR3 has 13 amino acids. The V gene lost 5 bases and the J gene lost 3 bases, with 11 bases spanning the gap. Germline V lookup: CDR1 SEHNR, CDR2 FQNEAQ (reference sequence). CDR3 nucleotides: TGTGCCAGCAGCCACCGACAGAACTACGAGCAGTACTTC. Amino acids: CASSHRQNYEQYF.

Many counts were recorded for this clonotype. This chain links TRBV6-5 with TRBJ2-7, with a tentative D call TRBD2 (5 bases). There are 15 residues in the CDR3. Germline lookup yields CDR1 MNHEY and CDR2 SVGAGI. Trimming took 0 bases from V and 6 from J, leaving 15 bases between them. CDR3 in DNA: TGTGCCAGCAGTTACTCGATGGGCACGAGCGGCGAGCAGTACTTC. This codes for CASSYSMGTSGEQYF.

CDR3 amino acids: CASSFAGTGGSPLHF. CDR3 coding DNA: TGTGCCAGCAGTTTCGCCGGGACAGGGGGTTCACCCCTCCACTTT. This sequence joins TRBV6-2 or TRBV6-3 and TRBJ1-6, with TRBD1 identical over 11 bases. Trimming at V came to 4 bases and at J to 9 bases, leaving 5 bases not matched to a gene. This CDR3 contains 15 residues. Germline V gene data show CDR1 as MNHEY and CDR2 as SVGEGT.

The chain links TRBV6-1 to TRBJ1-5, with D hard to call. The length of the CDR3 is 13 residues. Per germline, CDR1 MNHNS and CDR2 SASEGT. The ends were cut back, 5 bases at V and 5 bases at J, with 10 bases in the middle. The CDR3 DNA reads TGTGCCAGCAGTCCTCAGTGGGATCAGCCCCAGCATTTT. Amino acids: CASSPQWDQPQHF.

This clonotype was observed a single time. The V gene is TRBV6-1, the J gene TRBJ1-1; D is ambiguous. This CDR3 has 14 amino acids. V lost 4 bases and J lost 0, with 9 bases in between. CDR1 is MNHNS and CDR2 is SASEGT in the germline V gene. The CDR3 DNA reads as TGTGCCAGCAGTGTGAAACAGATGAACACTGAAGCTTTCTTT. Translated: CASSVKQMNTEAFF.

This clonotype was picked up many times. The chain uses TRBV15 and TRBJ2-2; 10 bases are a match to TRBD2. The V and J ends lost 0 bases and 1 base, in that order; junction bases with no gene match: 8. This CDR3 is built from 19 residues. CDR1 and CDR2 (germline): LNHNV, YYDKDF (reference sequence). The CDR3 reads CATSRELRASGRNTGELFF. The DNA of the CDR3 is TGTGCCACCAGCAGAGAGTTAAGGGCTAGCGGGAGGAACACCGGGGAGCTGTTTTTT. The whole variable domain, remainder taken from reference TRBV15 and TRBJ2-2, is DAMVIQNPRYQVTQFGKPVTLSCSQTLNHNVMYWYQQKSSQAPKLLFHYYDKDFNNEADTPDNFQSRRPNTSFCFLDIRSPGLGDTAMYLCATSRELRASGRNTGELFFGEGSRLTVL.

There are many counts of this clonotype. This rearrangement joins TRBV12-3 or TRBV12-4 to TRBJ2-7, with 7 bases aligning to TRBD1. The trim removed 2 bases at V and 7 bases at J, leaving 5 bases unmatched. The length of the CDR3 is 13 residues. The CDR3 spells CASSLYRGTEQYF. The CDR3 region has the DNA TGTGCCAGCAGTTTATACAGGGGAACGGAGCAGTACTTC.

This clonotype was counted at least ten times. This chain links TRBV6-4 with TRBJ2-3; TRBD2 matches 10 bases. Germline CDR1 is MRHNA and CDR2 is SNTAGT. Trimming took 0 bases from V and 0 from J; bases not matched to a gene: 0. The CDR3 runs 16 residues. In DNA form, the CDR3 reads TGTGCCAGCAGTGACTCGACTAGCGGGAGCACAGATACGCAGTATTTT. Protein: CASSDSTSGSTDTQYF.

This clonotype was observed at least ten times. The CDR3 protein is CASSLSPPGETQYF. DNA of the CDR3: TGTGCCAGCAGCCTGTCCCCACCGGGAGAGACCCAGTACTTC. The chain has TRBV13 and TRBJ2-5; D is ambiguous. The CDR3 extends over 14 amino acids. Trimming took 5 bases from V and 4 from J, leaving 14 bases between them. The V gene's germline CDR1 is PRHDT and CDR2 FYEKMQ (reference sequence).

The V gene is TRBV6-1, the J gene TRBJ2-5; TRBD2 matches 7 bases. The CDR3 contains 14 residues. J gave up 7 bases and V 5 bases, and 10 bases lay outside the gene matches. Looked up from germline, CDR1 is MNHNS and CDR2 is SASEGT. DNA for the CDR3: TGTGCCAGCAGTCGCCCCAGCGGGGCCGGGACCCAGTACTTC. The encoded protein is CASSRPSGAGTQYF.

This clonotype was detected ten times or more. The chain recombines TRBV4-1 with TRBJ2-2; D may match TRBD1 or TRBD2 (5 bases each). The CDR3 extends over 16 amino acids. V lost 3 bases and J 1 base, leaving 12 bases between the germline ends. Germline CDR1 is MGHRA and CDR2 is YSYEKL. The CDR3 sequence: CASSQLGTLNTGELFF. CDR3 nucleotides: TGCGCCAGCAGCCAGCTCGGGACCCTGAACACCGGGGAGCTGTTTTTT.

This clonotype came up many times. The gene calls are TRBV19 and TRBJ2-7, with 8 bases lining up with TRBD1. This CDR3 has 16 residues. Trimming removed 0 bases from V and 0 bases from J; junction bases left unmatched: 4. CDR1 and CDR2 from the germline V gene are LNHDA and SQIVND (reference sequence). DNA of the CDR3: TGTGCCAGTAGTATAGATTGGACAGGGAGCTCCTACGAGCAGTACTTC. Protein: CASSIDWTGSSYEQYF.

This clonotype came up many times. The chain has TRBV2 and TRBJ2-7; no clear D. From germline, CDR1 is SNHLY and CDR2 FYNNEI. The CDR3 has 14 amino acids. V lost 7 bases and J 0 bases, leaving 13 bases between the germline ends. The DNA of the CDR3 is TGTGCCAGCACCAGAATACAGAGCTCCTACGAGCAGTACTTC. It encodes CASTRIQSSYEQYF.